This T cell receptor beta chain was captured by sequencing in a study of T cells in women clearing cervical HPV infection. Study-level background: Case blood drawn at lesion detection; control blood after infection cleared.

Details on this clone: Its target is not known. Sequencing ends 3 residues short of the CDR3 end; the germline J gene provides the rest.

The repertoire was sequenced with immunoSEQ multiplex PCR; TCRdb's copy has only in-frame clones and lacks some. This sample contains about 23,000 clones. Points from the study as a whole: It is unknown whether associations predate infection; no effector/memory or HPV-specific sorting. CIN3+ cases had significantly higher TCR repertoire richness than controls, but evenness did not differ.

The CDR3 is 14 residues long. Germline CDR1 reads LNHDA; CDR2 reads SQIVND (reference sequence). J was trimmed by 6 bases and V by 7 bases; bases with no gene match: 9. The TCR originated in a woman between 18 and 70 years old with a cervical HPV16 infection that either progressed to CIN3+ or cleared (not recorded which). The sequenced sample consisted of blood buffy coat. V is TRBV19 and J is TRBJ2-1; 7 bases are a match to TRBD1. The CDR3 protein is CASNEGGRGNEQFF. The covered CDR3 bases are TGTGCCAGTAACGAAGGGGGCCGTGGCAATGAG.